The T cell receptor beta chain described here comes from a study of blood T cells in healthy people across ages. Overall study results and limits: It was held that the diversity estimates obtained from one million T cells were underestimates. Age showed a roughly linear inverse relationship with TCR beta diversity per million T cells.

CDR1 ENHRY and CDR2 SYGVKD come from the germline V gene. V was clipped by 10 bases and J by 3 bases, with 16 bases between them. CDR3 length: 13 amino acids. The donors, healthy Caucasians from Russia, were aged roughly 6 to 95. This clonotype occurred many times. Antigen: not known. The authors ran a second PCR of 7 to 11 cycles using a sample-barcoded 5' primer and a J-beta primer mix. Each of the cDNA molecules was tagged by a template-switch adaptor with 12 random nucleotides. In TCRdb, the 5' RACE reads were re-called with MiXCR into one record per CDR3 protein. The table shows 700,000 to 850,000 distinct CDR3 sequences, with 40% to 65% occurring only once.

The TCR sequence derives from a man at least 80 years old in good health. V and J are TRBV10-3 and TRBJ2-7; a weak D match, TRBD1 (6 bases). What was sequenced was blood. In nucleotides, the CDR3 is TGTGCCACCGGGCGTCAGGGGAGCTACGAGCAGTACTTC. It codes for CATGRQGSYEQYF.